This T cell receptor (beta chain) was documented in a study of blood T cell repertoires in COVID-19. Study-level information: From T cells, B-cell-depleted T cells, or PBMCs came the material, which was cDNA or gDNA.

Original analysis: Using reference gene primer amplification, nucleated cell counts were estimated. Using immunoSEQ multiplex PCR, the repertoire was profiled, and TCRdb retains in-frame clones only, with some absent. V, J and clone size were drawn from that table, and D and trimming were deduced from the DNA. The table has under 300,000 clones, 86% seen once. The sequence was collected from a woman aged 25 to 39 with active or convalescent COVID-19. Sequencing input: peripheral blood.

In DNA form, the CDR3 reads TGCGCCAGCAGTCTGGCAGGTGCAAATTCACCCCTCCACTTT. Translating gives CASSLAGANSPLHF. V usage is TRBV5-1 and J usage is TRBJ1-6; D gene unclear. Germline CDR1 is SGHRS and CDR2 is YFSETQ. The germline V and J ends were trimmed by 5 bases and 7 bases, with 13 bases remaining between them. The length of the CDR3 is 14 residues.